This paragraph reports one T cell receptor beta chain. The antigen is unknown. TCR sequencing used cDNA made by reverse transcription of extracted RNA. Sequenced by immunoSEQ multiplex PCR; TCRdb stores in-frame clones only, minus some. The sample holds roughly 180,000 clones; about 55% are singletons and the top ten take about a tenth. The data were obtained in a study of CD8+ T cells in alopecia areata. For the study at large: A regimen of oral tofacitinib, 5 to 10 mg twice daily, was given to treated patients.

The V end lost 0 bases, the J end lost 6 bases, and 17 bases lay between the germline ends. Germline CDR1 is GTSNPN and CDR2 is SVGIG (reference sequence). This CDR3 is 15 amino acids long. Study outcomes and limitations: Tofacitinib significantly reduced both scalp clonality and expanded CD8+ clones among the top 100.

Noted treatment: oral pan-JAK inhibitor, 5-10 mg twice daily. Sequencing used CD8+ T cells sorted from blood, obtained at week 24, from a patient treated with tofacitinib. The chain recombines TRBV30 with TRBJ1-2; D is unclear. This receptor was identified in a human donor with alopecia areata. The CDR3 DNA reads as TGTGCCTGGAGTGTTAATGTTAGGGATTCGGATGGCTACACCTTC. This translates into CAWSVNVRDSDGYTF.